These T cell receptor beta chains were read from a single sample in a study of vaccination and CD4 T cells after COVID-19. No cognate antigen is known for these TCRs. MiXCR, run by TCRdb on the PCR reads, gives a single entry per CDR3 protein. The sample consists of roughly 17,000 distinct CDR3 sequences, about 53% of them appearing once. Sequencing was done on a sample of CD4+ T cells from blood, cultured in vitro. The source is a human donor who had recovered from COVID-19. CDR3s include the opening cysteine and the closing phenylalanine or tryptophan. A D gene is named only where the DNA matches it firmly. Part of the rows lack a size; the others show once, few, many or a class for expanded clones.

v_call,cdr3_length,d_call,j_call,clone_size,cdr3_aa,cdr3_nt
TRBV24-1,15,TRBD1,TRBJ1-6,once,CATSDRDRANSPLHF,TGTGCCACCAGTGACCGGGACAGGGCTAATTCACCCCTCCACTTT
TRBV7-2,15,TRBD2,TRBJ2-2,.,CASPAGAGGFGELFF,TGTGCCAGTCCCGCGGGAGCGGGGGGGTTCGGGGAGCTGTTTTTT
TRBV29-1,12,TRBD1,TRBJ2-5,once,CSVGTGEETQYF,TGCAGCGTTGGGACAGGGGAGGAGACCCAGTACTTC
TRBV21-1,14,.,TRBJ1-2,.,CASSFDPVVDGYTF,TGTGCCAGCAGCTTCGACCCGGTGGTGGATGGCTACACCTTC
TRBV27,14,.,TRBJ1-2,.,CASSSGGRNYGYTF,TGTGCCAGCAGTTCCGGTGGGAGGAACTATGGCTACACCTTC
TRBV7-2,15,.,TRBJ2-2,.,CASSSSKLRNGELFF,TGTGCCAGCAGCTCCTCAAAGCTACGGAACGGGGAGCTGTTTTTT
TRBV6-1,14,TRBD1,TRBJ1-5,few,CASSGEQGNQPQHF,TGTGCCAGCAGTGGAGAACAGGGGAATCAGCCCCAGCATTTT
TRBV6-1,14,.,TRBJ1-2,.,CASTNPGPLYGYTF,TGTGCCAGCACGAATCCAGGGCCCCTCTATGGCTACACCTTC
TRBV19,16,.,TRBJ2-1,.,CASSGASGSLYNEQFF,TGTGCCAGTAGTGGAGCTTCAGGATCTCTATACAATGAGCAGTTCTTC
TRBV28,16,.,TRBJ2-5,.,CASSPAKGLGKETQYF,TGTGCCAGCAGCCCGGCAAAGGGCTTGGGTAAAGAGACCCAGTACTTC
TRBV2,18,.,TRBJ2-5,few,CASSELVAGGLVRETQYF,TGTGCCAGCAGTGAACTGGTGGCCGGGGGTCTTGTTCGAGAGACCCAGTACTTC
TRBV11-2,15,TRBD1,TRBJ1-1,.,CASSPNRQGHTEAFF,TGTGCCAGCAGCCCTAATAGACAGGGTCACACTGAAGCTTTCTTT
TRBV10-3,15,.,TRBJ1-2,.,CAISESTSGGYGYTF,TGTGCCATCAGTGAGTCGACTTCGGGGGGGTATGGCTACACCTTC
TRBV12-3/TRBV12-4,15,.,TRBJ1-5,.,CASSLRLTSNQPQHF,TGTGCCAGCAGTTTAAGACTTACAAGCAATCAGCCCCAGCATTTT
TRBV4-1,12,.,TRBJ1-2,.,CASSPSGRGYTF,TGCGCCAGCAGCCCCTCAGGGAGGGGCTACACCTTC
TRBV19,17,.,TRBJ1-5,few,CASSIGGSRGLNQPQHF,TGTGCCAGTAGTATCGGTGGGAGCAGGGGCCTCAATCAGCCCCAGCATTTT
TRBV10-3,13,TRBD1,TRBJ1-1,.,CATGQGMGTEAFF,TGTGCCACCGGACAGGGGATGGGGACTGAAGCTTTCTTT
TRBV15,15,TRBD2,TRBJ2-7,few,CATSIAGTSGYEQYF,TGTGCCACCAGCATCGCCGGGACTAGCGGCTACGAGCAGTACTTC
TRBV28,14,TRBD2,TRBJ2-5,.,CASSLFAGAGTQYF,TGTGCCAGCAGTTTATTTGCGGGAGCTGGGACCCAGTACTTC
TRBV29-1,15,.,TRBJ2-3,medium-sized,CSVAGGGGISDTQYF,TGCAGCGTTGCCGGGGGAGGGGGGATTTCGGATACGCAGTATTTT
TRBV10-3,15,.,TRBJ2-2,.,CAISVLGSNTGELFF,TGTGCCATCAGTGTGCTAGGTTCGAACACCGGGGAGCTGTTTTTT
TRBV5-4,16,TRBD1,TRBJ1-2,.,CASSFGQGASNYGYTF,TGTGCCAGCAGCTTCGGACAGGGGGCATCTAACTATGGCTACACCTTC
TRBV1,21,.,TRBJ1-6,.,CTSSQDSPEGREGGDNSPLHF,TGCACCAGCAGCCAAGATAGCCCCGAGGGGAGGGAAGGGGGGGATAATTCACCCCTCCACTTT
TRBV7-6,14,.,TRBJ1-5,.,CASSLDRGNQPQHF,TGTGCCAGCAGCTTAGATCGGGGTAACCAGCCCCAGCATTTT
TRBV6-2/TRBV6-3,12,.,TRBJ1-2,.,CASSQGRGRNTF,TGTGCCAGCTCTCAGGGACGGGGGAGGAACACCTTC
TRBV24-1,14,.,TRBJ2-3,.,CATSDGGSLDTRYF,TGTGCCACCAGTGATGGGGGTTCGCTGGATACGCGGTATTTT
TRBV6-1,15,TRBD1,TRBJ1-2,few,CASSEVGRGINGYTF,TGTGCCAGCAGTGAAGTTGGCAGGGGGATAAACGGCTACACCTTC
TRBV27,15,TRBD1,TRBJ2-5,few,CASSLLGQVQETQYF,TGTGCCAGCAGTTTACTTGGACAGGTCCAAGAGACCCAGTACTTC
TRBV12-3/TRBV12-4,16,TRBD2,TRBJ2-3,.,CASSPSGLAGRGTQYF,TGTGCCAGCAGCCCGTCAGGACTAGCGGGAAGAGGGACGCAGTATTTT
TRBV27,18,.,TRBJ2-7,.,CASSLRKSGGPNRYEQYF,TGTGCCAGCAGTTTACGTAAATCTGGAGGCCCAAATCGGTACGAGCAGTACTTC
TRBV19,15,TRBD2,TRBJ2-1,.,CASSRASGHYNEQFF,TGTGCCAGTAGTAGGGCTAGCGGACACTACAATGAGCAGTTCTTC
TRBV12-3/TRBV12-4,12,.,TRBJ2-3,.,CASSLGPNTQYF,TGTGCCAGCAGCTTAGGACCTAATACGCAGTATTTT